The next 30 T cell receptor beta chains were all read from a single sample in a study of blood T cells in healthy people across ages. With a J-beta primer mix and a sample-barcoded 5' primer, a second PCR ran about 6 to 11 cycles. TCRdb redid the calling of the 5' RACE reads with MiXCR, one entry per CDR3 protein. The table lists 540,000 or so distinct CDR3 sequences, approximately 30% of them singletons. Sequencing used blood. The receptors here all came from a woman between 65 and 79 years old in good health.

There are many counts of this clonotype. The chain recombines TRBV11-2 with TRBJ1-2; 9 bases align to TRBD1. The CDR3 sequence is 15 residues long. V dropped 7 bases and J dropped 8; count of bases not matched to a gene: 14. Germline V gene sequence: CDR1 SGHAT, CDR2 FQNNGV. CDR3 in DNA: TGTGCCAGCAACATTTTGGTTGGGACAGGGAACGGCTACACCTTC. Amino acid sequence: CASNILVGTGNGYTF.

V and J are TRBV5-1 and TRBJ2-5; no clear D gene. This CDR3 has 14 amino acids. Trimming cost V 2 bases and J 2 bases, with 10 bases left between them. Germline CDR1 is SGHRS and CDR2 is YFSETQ. The CDR3 DNA follows: TGCGCCAGCAGCTTATTTTTGGATCAAGAGACCCAGTACTTC. This gives the protein CASSLFLDQETQYF.

This clonotype was seen only a few times. V and J are TRBV6-5 and TRBJ2-7, with TRBD1 matching 9 bases. The V gene end was trimmed by 2 bases and the J gene end by 1 base; junction bases not matched to a gene: 3. The V gene's germline CDR1 is MNHEY and CDR2 SVGAGI. CDR3 length: 15 amino acids. The CDR3 is CASSYDGTGSYEQYF. The CDR3 coding sequence is TGTGCCAGCAGTTACGACGGGACAGGGTCCTACGAGCAGTACTTC.

This clonotype appeared a few times. The chain links TRBV4-3 to TRBJ2-3; D ambiguous. Germline assignment: CDR1 LGHNA and CDR2 YSLEER. V lost 0 bases, J lost 0 bases, and 10 bases lay in between. CDR3 length equals 16 residues. The CDR3 sequence is CASSQDLGYSTDTQYF. CDR3 sequence (DNA): TGCGCCAGCAGCCAAGATCTGGGGTATAGCACAGATACGCAGTATTTT.

This chain uses TRBV28 with TRBJ2-3; either TRBD1 or TRBD2 may fit D (5 bases each). The CDR3 sequence is 13 residues long. The germline CDR1 and CDR2 sequences are MDHEN and SYDVKM. V gave up 5 bases and J gave up 5 bases, with 11 bases separating them. The CDR3 DNA sequence: TGTGCCAGCAGTCCGGGGCTGAAAGATACGCAGTATTTT. Translation gives CASSPGLKDTQYF.

This clonotype has more than one count but fewer than ten. This sequence joins TRBV7-9 and TRBJ1-1; tentatively, D is TRBD1 (6 bases). CDR1 is SEHNR, CDR2 FQNEAQ, per germline (reference sequence). Trimming cost V 1 base and J 0 bases, with 9 bases left between them. The CDR3 has 15 amino acids. The CDR3, as DNA: TGTGCCAGCAGCTTAGGGGACAACGTGAACACTGAAGCTTTCTTT. Its protein is CASSLGDNVNTEAFF. The full variable domain, its missing parts supplied by reference TRBV7-9 and TRBJ1-1, is DTGVSQNPRHKITKRGQNVTFRCDPISEHNRLYWYRQTLGQGPEFLTYFQNEAQLEKSRLLSDRFSAERPKGSFSTLEIQRTEQGDSAMYLCASSLGDNVNTEAFFGQGTRLTVV.

The gene calls are TRBV2 and TRBJ2-1, with D unresolved. The end of the DNA aligns better with TRBJ2-7, so the J call may be wrong. Germline assignment: CDR1 SNHLY and CDR2 FYNNEI. The CDR3 is 15 amino acids. The CDR3 sequence is CASSESAGKGYEQYF. The CDR3 DNA reads as TGTGCCAGCAGTGAATCGGCAGGAAAAGGGTACGAGCAGTACTTC.

Ten or more counts support this clonotype. The chain joins TRBV7-3 to TRBJ2-7, with 10 bases aligning to TRBD1. This CDR3 spans 15 amino acids. The junction had 4 bases not matched to a gene; V was cut back by 4 bases and J by 1 base. Germline V gene data show CDR1 as SGHTA and CDR2 as FQGTGA. CDR3 region: CASSSGQGGSYEQYF. CDR3 in DNA: TGTGCCAGCAGCTCTGGACAGGGGGGGTCCTACGAGCAGTACTTC.

The rearrangement joins TRBV7-2 to TRBJ2-3, with a tentative D call TRBD1 (6 bases). V gave up 3 bases and J gave up 4 bases, with 11 bases separating them. The germline V gene has CDR1 SGHTA and CDR2 FQGNSA. This CDR3 contains 14 residues. DNA for the CDR3: TGTGCCAGCAGCTTTTACAGGGATGCAGATACGCAGTATTTT. It codes for CASSFYRDADTQYF.

The rearrangement uses TRBV7-2 and TRBJ1-2, with D possibly being TRBD1 (5 bases). CDR3 length: 15 residues. V lost 5 bases and J 2 bases, leaving 15 bases between the germline ends. Germline CDR1 reads SGHTA; CDR2 reads FQGNSA. This CDR3 is CASSPTARANYGYTF. CDR3 nucleotide sequence: TGTGCCAGCAGCCCCACCGCCAGGGCAAACTATGGCTACACCTTC. Combining the CDR3 with reference TRBV7-2 and TRBJ1-2 gives the whole variable domain GAGVSQSPSNKVTEKGKDVELRCDPISGHTALYWYRQSLGQGLEFLIYFQGNSAPDKSGLPSDRFSAERTGGSVSTLTIQRTQQEDSAVYLCASSPTARANYGYTFGSGTRLTVV.

The V call is TRBV9, the J call TRBJ1-2; possibly TRBD1 for D (6 bases). CDR1 is SGDLS, CDR2 YYNGEE, per germline. The CDR3 is 15 amino acids. V was pared by 3 bases and J by 5 bases, with 17 bases between. DNA of the CDR3: TGTGCCAGCAGCGCCGGCGGGCAGGGGCCTTATGGCTACACCTTC. It is translated as CASSAGGQGPYGYTF.

This chain links TRBV7-2 with TRBJ2-2, with D unresolved. The CDR3 covers 13 residues. Trimming removed 4 bases from V and 10 bases from J, with 13 bases in between. Germline CDR1 is SGHTA and CDR2 is FQGNSA. The CDR3: CASSSTYWKELFF. CDR3 DNA sequence: TGTGCCAGCAGCTCGACCTATTGGAAGGAGCTGTTTTTT.

The V gene is TRBV25-1, the J gene TRBJ2-7, with 7 bases fitting TRBD1. Germline V gene data show CDR1 as MGHDK and CDR2 as SYGVNS. V lost 6 bases to trimming and J lost 4 bases; unmatched junction nucleotides: 6. The CDR3 covers 13 residues. The CDR3 sequence is CASRATGMYEQYF. CDR3 in DNA: TGTGCCAGCAGAGCGACAGGGATGTACGAGCAGTACTTC.

This chain connects TRBV13 to TRBJ1-4; 7 nucleotides agree with TRBD1. This CDR3 is built from 15 residues. Germline V gives CDR1 PRHDT, CDR2 FYEKMQ (reference sequence). The V and J ends lost 2 bases and 4 bases, in that order; junction bases with no gene match: 4. The CDR3 protein is CASSLRGQYNEKLFF. The CDR3 DNA reads as TGTGCCAGCAGCTTAAGGGGACAGTATAATGAAAAACTGTTTTTT.

This sequence joins TRBV20-1 and TRBJ2-5, with D possibly TRBD1 on 6 matching bases. The CDR3 length is 15 residues. Germline CDR1 is DFQATT and CDR2 is SNEGSKA (reference sequence). The ends were cut back, 3 bases at V and 3 bases at J, with 17 bases in the middle. The chain's CDR3 is CSAREARGPEETQYF. In DNA form, the CDR3 reads TGCAGTGCTAGGGAGGCCAGGGGTCCTGAAGAGACCCAGTACTTC.

This chain connects TRBV7-9 to TRBJ2-7; 7 nucleotides agree with TRBD2. After removal of 5 bases from V and 9 bases from J, the junction contained 10 bases not matched to a gene. This CDR3 has 13 amino acids. Germline V CDR1 and CDR2: SEHNR, FQNEAQ (reference sequence). This CDR3 reads CASSTGGLEGQYF. DNA of the CDR3: TGTGCCAGCAGCACGGGGGGATTGGAGGGGCAGTACTTC.

The V and J genes are TRBV25-1 and TRBJ1-2; the match to TRBD1 covers 7 bases. The CDR3 runs 16 residues. V was pared by 1 base and J by 0 bases, with 5 bases of the junction left unmatched. Germline CDR1 reads MGHDK; CDR2 reads SYGVNS. The CDR3 protein is CASSESGTVSNYGYTF. The CDR3 nucleotides read TGTGCCAGCAGTGAATCTGGGACAGTTTCTAACTATGGCTACACCTTC.

The chain couples TRBV7-2 to TRBJ1-4, with TRBD1 matching over 10 bases. Germline CDR1 SGHTA, CDR2 FQGNSA. With 5 bases clipped from V and 5 bases from J, the junction kept 8 bases outside the gene matches. The CDR3 contains 16 residues. In DNA, the CDR3 is TGTGCCAGCAGCCCATATGGACAGGGGGGAAATGAAAAACTGTTTTTT. Protein sequence: CASSPYGQGGNEKLFF.

This clonotype was observed a few times. This chain connects TRBV9 to TRBJ1-1; D unclear. Germline loops: CDR1 SGDLS, CDR2 YYNGEE. Trimming removed 6 bases at V and 4 bases at J, with 10 bases between. This CDR3 has 12 amino acids. CDR3 nucleotides: TGTGCCAGCACCCAGGCGTCCACTGAAGCTTTCTTT. Translation gives CASTQASTEAFF.

A few counts support this clonotype. The chain is built from TRBV9 and TRBJ1-4, with D unclear. Trimming cost V 0 bases and J 8 bases, with 17 bases left between them. This CDR3 is 16 amino acids long. The germline V gene encodes CDR1 SGDLS and CDR2 YYNGEE. CDR3 DNA sequence: TGTGCCAGCAGCGTAGGACCCGGAAAAGGAGGAGAAAAACTGTTTTTT. Protein: CASSVGPGKGGEKLFF.

V is TRBV20-1 and J is TRBJ1-1, with D tentatively TRBD1 (6 bases). V was shortened by 0 bases and J by 8 bases, with 13 bases between the two germline ends. The CDR3 contains 13 residues. CDR1 and CDR2 (germline): DFQATT, SNEGSKA (reference sequence). The CDR3 protein is CSARDDPGTEAFF. The CDR3 DNA reads as TGCAGTGCTAGAGACGACCCCGGGACAGAAGCTTTCTTT.

The gene calls are TRBV7-2 and TRBJ2-7; D is uncertain. The CDR3 runs to 14 residues. The ends were cut back, 5 bases at V and 0 bases at J, with 11 bases in the middle. Germline V gives CDR1 SGHTA, CDR2 FQGNSA. The CDR3 region is CASSPRWVSYEQYF. The CDR3 bases are TGTGCCAGCAGCCCAAGGTGGGTCTCCTACGAGCAGTACTTC. The full variable domain, in which reference TRBV7-2 and TRBJ2-7 provide the parts outside the CDR3, is GAGVSQSPSNKVTEKGKDVELRCDPISGHTALYWYRQSLGQGLEFLIYFQGNSAPDKSGLPSDRFSAERTGGSVSTLTIQRTQQEDSAVYLCASSPRWVSYEQYFGPGTRLTVT.

V usage is TRBV7-2 and J usage is TRBJ2-6, with D hard to call. Per germline, CDR1 SGHTA and CDR2 FQGNSA. This CDR3 has 15 residues. V lost 5 bases to trimming and J lost 4 bases, with 12 bases between them. The CDR3 bases are TGTGCCAGCAGCCCCCGCTCGGCCGGGGCCAACGTCCTGACTTTC. Translated, it gives CASSPRSAGANVLTF.

This clonotype was picked up a small number of times. The chain combines TRBV12-3 or TRBV12-4 with TRBJ2-5, with TRBD1 matching over 8 bases. The CDR3 loop spans 15 amino acids. The V and J ends lost 5 bases and 4 bases, in that order; junction bases with no gene match: 9. CDR3 coding DNA: TGTGCCAGCAGTACCAACTCCGGACAGGGAGAGACCCAGTACTTC. The encoded protein is CASSTNSGQGETQYF.

This chain links TRBV10-3 with TRBJ2-3; D is unresolved. Trimming took off 6 bases at V and 4 bases at J, with 17 bases between the two ends. Looked up from germline, CDR1 is ENHRY and CDR2 is SYGVKD. This CDR3 has 15 residues. The CDR3: CAIRDPRWFADTQYF. In DNA form, the CDR3 reads TGTGCCATCAGGGATCCTAGGTGGTTCGCAGATACGCAGTATTTT.

This clonotype was detected a few times. A read error is possible here, since a much larger clone lies one base away. The chain couples TRBV6-1 to TRBJ1-4, with unresolved D. This CDR3 has 12 amino acids. CDR1 and CDR2 from the germline V gene are MNHNS and SASEGT. CDR3 in amino acids: CASNERREKLFF. The DNA for the CDR3 is TGTGCCAGCAATGAACGGCGTGAAAAACTGTTTTTT.

This chain connects TRBV4-3 to TRBJ2-1, with 12 nucleotides matching TRBD2. Per the germline V gene, CDR1 is LGHNA and CDR2 is YSLEER. This CDR3 comprises 15 residues. V lost 1 base, J lost 9 bases, and 4 bases stayed unmatched. For the CDR3, the DNA is TGCGCCAGCAGCCAAGGACTAGCGGGGGTTAGTGAGCAGTTCTTC. Its translation is CASSQGLAGVSEQFF.

The chain recombines TRBV5-1 with TRBJ2-5, with 8 bases aligning to TRBD1. The J call is uncertain, as TRBJ2-1 better fits the DNA end. CDR1 and CDR2 from the germline V gene are SGHRS and YFSETQ. The CDR3 spans 14 residues. The CDR3 loop is CASSLGQGLNEQFF. CDR3 DNA: TGCGCCAGCAGCTTAGGACAGGGTCTGAATGAGCAGTTCTTC.

This clonotype was seen only a few times. CDR3 nucleotide sequence: TGTGCCATCCGGGGCCGCTCCACCGGGGAGCTGTTTTTT. The encoded protein is CAIRGRSTGELFF. The gene calls are TRBV10-3 and TRBJ2-2; D may be TRBD1 or TRBD2 (5 bases each). Trimming stripped 8 bases from V and 4 bases from J, with 11 bases between. CDR1 ENHRY and CDR2 SYGVKD come from the germline V gene. This CDR3 has 13 residues.

The J gene is TRBJ1-1, the V gene TRBV29-1, with D possibly matching TRBD1 (6 bases). The CDR3 loop spans 13 amino acids. The germline V and J ends were trimmed by 6 bases and 3 bases, with 14 bases remaining between them. The germline V gene has CDR1 SQVTM and CDR2 ANQGSEA. CDR3 nucleotides: TGCAGCGTCGCCCAGGGGTTCTACACTGAAGCTTTCTTT. Amino acid sequence: CSVAQGFYTEAFF.